The 17 T cell receptor beta chains in this list originate from one sample, sequenced in a study of T cells after somatic rescue of genetic block. The assay was immunoSEQ multiplex PCR, and TCRdb's table has in-frame clones only and misses some. The sample consists of around 7,000 clones, 80% to 85% of them appearing once. What was sequenced was peripheral blood mononuclear cells (PBMCs). The receptors here all came from a boy younger than 18.

CDR3 sequence: CASSFRVELDSYGYTF. CDR3 in DNA: TGTGCCAGCAGCTTTCGGGTCGAGTTGGACAGCTATGGCTACACCTTC. The chain couples TRBV7-9 to TRBJ1-2; D might be TRBD1 (6 bases). V was shortened by 3 bases and J by 4 bases, with 18 bases between the two germline ends. The CDR3 runs 16 residues. Germline-derived CDR1 and CDR2 are SEHNR and FQNEAQ (reference sequence).

The chain recombines TRBV7-8 with TRBJ2-2; D is undetermined. Trimming stripped 3 bases from V and 1 base from J, with 3 bases between. CDR1 SGHVS and CDR2 FQNEAQ come from the germline V gene. This CDR3 spans 13 amino acids. CDR3 nucleotide sequence: TGTGCCAGCAGCTTCGTGAACACCGGGGAGCTGTTTTTT. Protein sequence: CASSFVNTGELFF.

The chain combines TRBV28 with TRBJ2-3; D is perhaps TRBD2 (5 bases). The CDR3 totals 13 residues. V was clipped by 8 bases and J by 8 bases, with 17 bases between them. Looked up from germline, CDR1 is MDHEN and CDR2 is SYDVKM. CDR3 sequence (DNA): TGTGCCAGCGCGGGTGGGGTTCGGGGTACGCAGTATTTT. Its protein is CASAGGVRGTQYF.

The chain employs TRBV5-6 and TRBJ2-7; D remains ambiguous. The V gene's germline CDR1 is SGHDT and CDR2 YYEEEE. This CDR3 is 15 amino acids long. The V end was cut by 4 bases, the J end by 1 base, with 15 bases between. The CDR3 spells CASSPRLRPSYEQYF. CDR3 DNA sequence: TGTGCCAGCAGCCCCCGCCTTAGACCATCCTACGAGCAGTACTTC. Full variable domain (remainder filled in from reference TRBV5-6 and TRBJ2-7): DAGVTQSPTHLIKTRGQQVTLRCSPKSGHDTVSWYQQALGQGPQFIFQYYEEEERQRGNFPDRFSGHQFPNYSSELNVNALLLGDSALYLCASSPRLRPSYEQYFGPGTRLTVT.

The V and J genes are TRBV18 and TRBJ1-6; maybe TRBD1 (6 bases). The V and J ends lost 2 bases and 7 bases respectively, with 12 bases between them. The CDR3 runs 15 residues. The germline V gene encodes CDR1 KGHSH and CDR2 LQKENI. Written as DNA, the CDR3 is TGTGCCAGCTCACCAAGAGGACAGTCAAATTCACCCCTCCACTTT. Amino acid sequence: CASSPRGQSNSPLHF.

The rearrangement joins TRBV11-2 to TRBJ2-5; 14 bases are a match to TRBD2. V dropped 5 bases and J dropped 0; count of bases not matched to a gene: 8. The CDR3 length is 18 residues. Per germline, CDR1 SGHAT and CDR2 FQNNGV. In DNA, the CDR3 is TGTGCCAGCAGCAGGAGACTAGCGGGAGGGCCGGACCAAGAGACCCAGTACTTC. Amino acids: CASSRRLAGGPDQETQYF.

The chain uses TRBV6-1 and TRBJ1-3; TRBD1 might be the D (5 bases). Trimming stripped 7 bases from V and 7 bases from J, with 8 bases between. The length of the CDR3 is 11 residues. Germline V CDR1 and CDR2: MNHNS, SASEGT. The CDR3 coding sequence is TGTGCCAGCAAAACAGGCAACACCATATATTTT. It yields the protein CASKTGNTIYF.

This clone was observed a single time. The rearrangement joins TRBV9 to TRBJ2-3; D may be TRBD1 (6 bases). V lost 2 bases, J lost 4 bases, and 14 bases lay in between. This CDR3 contains 15 residues. Germline CDR1 and CDR2: SGDLS and YYNGEE. The CDR3 coding sequence is TGTGCCAGCAGCGTTAGAGGGGGAGTCCCAGATACGCAGTATTTT. Protein: CASSVRGGVPDTQYF.

This chain uses TRBV5-1 with TRBJ2-1; TRBD1 matches 8 bases. The CDR3 runs 16 residues. Germline V gene data show CDR1 as SGHRS and CDR2 as YFSETQ. Trimming cost V 3 bases and J 2 bases; bases outside gene matches: 7. CDR3 DNA sequence: TGCGCCAGCAGCTGGAACCCAGGGGGCCCCTACAATGAGCAGTTCTTC. As protein: CASSWNPGGPYNEQFF.

The rearrangement joins TRBV5-3 to TRBJ2-3; D unclear. TRBV5-3 carries the ORF label, with uncertain function. The V end was cut by 6 bases, the J end by 0 bases, with 5 bases between. This CDR3 comprises 12 residues. The CDR3 protein is CARIGSTDTQYF. The CDR3 DNA follows: TGTGCCAGAATTGGGAGCACAGATACGCAGTATTTT.

The chain combines TRBV28 with TRBJ2-7, with D possibly TRBD2 on 6 matching bases. This CDR3 is built from 13 residues. V was pared by 6 bases and J by 1 base, with 10 bases between. The germline CDR1 and CDR2 sequences are MDHEN and SYDVKM. The CDR3 protein is CASRGGTSYEQYF. The CDR3 coding sequence is TGTGCCAGCAGGGGGGGTACGTCCTACGAGCAGTACTTC.

The V gene is TRBV7-9, the J gene TRBJ1-4, with TRBD1 identical over 7 bases. The germline gives CDR1 SEHNR, CDR2 FQNEAQ (reference sequence). This CDR3 region has 15 residues. J gave up 4 bases and V 5 bases, and 7 bases lay outside the gene matches. CDR3 protein: CASSAPGQNNEKLFF. The CDR3 DNA reads TGTGCCAGCAGCGCACCGGGACAGAATAATGAAAAACTGTTTTTT.

The sample holds one count of this clone. J is TRBJ1-1 and V is TRBV29-1, with a weak D call TRBD1 (6 bases). The CDR3 is 14 amino acids. V dropped 6 bases and J dropped 4 bases, with 18 bases sitting between them. Germline CDR1 is SQVTM and CDR2 is ANQGSEA. CDR3 sequence: CSVTAITGPTEAFF. The CDR3 DNA reads TGCAGCGTGACCGCTATAACAGGGCCCACTGAAGCTTTCTTT.

The chain links TRBV14 to TRBJ2-5; weak D call: TRBD2 (5 bases). V lost 3 bases and J lost 7, with 18 bases in between. The CDR3 runs 15 residues. Germline CDR1 reads SGHDN; CDR2 reads FVKESK. In nucleotides, the CDR3 is TGTGCCAGCAGCCAGGCGCCGGGGAGTCTTGGGACCCAGTACTTC. Protein sequence: CASSQAPGSLGTQYF.

The chain combines TRBV12-5 with TRBJ1-1; 7 bases agree with TRBD1. The CDR3 totals 17 residues. Losses at the gene ends were 0 bases for V and 2 bases for J; bases not matched to a gene: 9. The germline V gene encodes CDR1 LGHNT and CDR2 FRNRAP. CDR3: CASGLVPGGGGNTEAFF. For the CDR3, the DNA is TGTGCTAGTGGTTTGGTACCGGGAGGGGGCGGAAACACTGAAGCTTTCTTT.

The chain is built from TRBV29-1 and TRBJ2-5; D remains unclear. With the DNA end fitting TRBJ2-7 better, the J assignment may be wrong. The CDR3 sequence is 12 residues long. The V gene's germline CDR1 is SQVTM and CDR2 ANQGSEA. CDR3: CSVGRSSDEQYF. Written as DNA, the CDR3 is TGCAGCGTTGGGAGATCTTCCGACGAGCAGTACTTC.

The CDR3 sequence is CASRRGTYEKLFF. The CDR3 DNA is TGTGCCAGCAGACGCGGGACCTATGAAAAACTGTTTTTT. This chain links TRBV28 with TRBJ1-4; weak D call: TRBD1 (5 bases). With 6 bases removed from V and 6 bases from J, the gap between germline ends came to 11 bases. The CDR3 loop spans 13 amino acids. Germline values: CDR1 MDHEN, CDR2 SYDVKM. Full variable domain (outside the CDR3, taken from reference TRBV28 and TRBJ1-4): DVKVTQSSRYLVKRTGEKVFLECVQDMDHENMFWYRQDPGLGLRLIYFSYDVKMKEKGDIPEGYSVSREKKERFSLILESASTNQTSMYLCASRRGTYEKLFFGSGTQLSVL.